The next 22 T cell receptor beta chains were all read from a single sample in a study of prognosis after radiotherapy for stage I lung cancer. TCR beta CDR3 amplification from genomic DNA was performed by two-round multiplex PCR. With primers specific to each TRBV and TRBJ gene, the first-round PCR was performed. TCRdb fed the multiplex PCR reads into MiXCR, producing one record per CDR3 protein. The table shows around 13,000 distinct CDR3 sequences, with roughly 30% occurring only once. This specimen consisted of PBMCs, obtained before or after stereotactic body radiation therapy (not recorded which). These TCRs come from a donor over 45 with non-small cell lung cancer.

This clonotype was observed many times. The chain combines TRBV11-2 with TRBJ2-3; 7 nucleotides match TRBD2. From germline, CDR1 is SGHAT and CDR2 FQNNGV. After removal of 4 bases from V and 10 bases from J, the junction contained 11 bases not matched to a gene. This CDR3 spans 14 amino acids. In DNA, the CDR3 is TGTGCCAGCAGCTCGACGGGGGGAGGGTCATCGCAGTATTTT. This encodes CASSSTGGGSSQYF.

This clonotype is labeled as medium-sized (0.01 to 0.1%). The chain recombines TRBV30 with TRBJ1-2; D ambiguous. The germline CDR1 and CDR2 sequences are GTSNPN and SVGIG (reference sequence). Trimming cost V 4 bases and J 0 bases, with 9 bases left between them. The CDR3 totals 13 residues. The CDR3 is CAWKDGTNYGYTF. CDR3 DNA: TGTGCCTGGAAGGATGGGACTAACTATGGCTACACCTTC.

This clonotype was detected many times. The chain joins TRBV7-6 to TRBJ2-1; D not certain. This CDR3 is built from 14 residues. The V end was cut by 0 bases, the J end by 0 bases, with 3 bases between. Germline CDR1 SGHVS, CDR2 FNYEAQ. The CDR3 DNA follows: TGTGCCAGCAGCTTAGCGGACTCCTACAATGAGCAGTTCTTC. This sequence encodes CASSLADSYNEQFF.

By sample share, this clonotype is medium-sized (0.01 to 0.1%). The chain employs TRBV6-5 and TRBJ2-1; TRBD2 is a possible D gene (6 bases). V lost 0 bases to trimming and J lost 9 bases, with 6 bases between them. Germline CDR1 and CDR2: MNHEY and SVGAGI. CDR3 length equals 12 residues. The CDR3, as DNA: TGTGCCAGCAGTTACTCGGGGGGTGAGCAGTTCTTC. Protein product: CASSYSGGEQFF.

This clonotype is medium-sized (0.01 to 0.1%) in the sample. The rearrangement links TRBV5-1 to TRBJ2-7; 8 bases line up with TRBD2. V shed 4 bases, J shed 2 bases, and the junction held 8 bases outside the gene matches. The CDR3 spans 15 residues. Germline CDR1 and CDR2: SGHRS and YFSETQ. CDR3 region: CASSPGLSGAYEQYF. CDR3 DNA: TGCGCCAGCAGCCCCGGGCTTAGCGGGGCCTACGAGCAGTACTTC.

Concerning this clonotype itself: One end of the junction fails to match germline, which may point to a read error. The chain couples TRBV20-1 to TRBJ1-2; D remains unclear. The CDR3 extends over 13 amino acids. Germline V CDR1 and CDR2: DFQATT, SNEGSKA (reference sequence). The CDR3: CSPRVAQTGGYTF. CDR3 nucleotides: TGCAGTCCTAGAGTGGCACAGACGGGTGGCTACACCTTC.

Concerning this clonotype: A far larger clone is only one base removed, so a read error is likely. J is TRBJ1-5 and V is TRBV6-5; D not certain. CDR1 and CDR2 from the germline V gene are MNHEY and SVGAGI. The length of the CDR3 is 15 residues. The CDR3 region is CASSTLSDRNQTQHF. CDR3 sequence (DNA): TGTGCCAGCTCCACACTGTCCGACCGCAATCAGACCCAGCATTTT.

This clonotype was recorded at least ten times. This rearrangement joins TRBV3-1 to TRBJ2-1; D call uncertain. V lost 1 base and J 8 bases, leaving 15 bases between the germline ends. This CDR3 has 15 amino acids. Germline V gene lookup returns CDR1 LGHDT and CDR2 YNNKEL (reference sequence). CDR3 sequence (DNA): TGTGCCAGCAGCCAAGTCCCAGGCCAATCTGATGAGCAGTTCTTC. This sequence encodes CASSQVPGQSDEQFF.

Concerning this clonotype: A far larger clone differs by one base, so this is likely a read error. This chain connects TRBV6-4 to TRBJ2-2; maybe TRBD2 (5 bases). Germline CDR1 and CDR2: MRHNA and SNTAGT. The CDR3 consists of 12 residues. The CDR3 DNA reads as TGTGCCAGCACCTTTAACACCGGGGAGCCGTTTTTT. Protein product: CASTFNTGEPFF.

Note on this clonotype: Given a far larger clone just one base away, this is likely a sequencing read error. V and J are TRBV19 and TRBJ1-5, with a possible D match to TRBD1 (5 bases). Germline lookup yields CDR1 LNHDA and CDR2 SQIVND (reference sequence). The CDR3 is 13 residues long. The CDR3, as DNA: TGCGCCAGGAGTATACAGGATGGACAGCCCCAGCATTTT. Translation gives CARSIQDGQPQHF.

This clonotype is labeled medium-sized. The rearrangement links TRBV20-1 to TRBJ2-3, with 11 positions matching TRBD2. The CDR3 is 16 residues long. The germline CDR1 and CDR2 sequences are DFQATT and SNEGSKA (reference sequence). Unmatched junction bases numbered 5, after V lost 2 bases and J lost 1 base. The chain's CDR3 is CSARWLAGGGTDTQYF. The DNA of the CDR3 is TGCAGTGCTAGATGGCTAGCGGGGGGCGGCACAGATACGCAGTATTTT.

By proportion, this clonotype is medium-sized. CDR3 DNA sequence: TGCAGTGCTAGAGAGACCAACACAGATACGCAGTATTTT. Translation gives CSARETNTDTQYF. The chain joins TRBV20-1 to TRBJ2-3; D unclear. The CDR3 has 13 residues. Trimming cost V 0 bases and J 2 bases, with 6 bases left between them. Germline V gene data show CDR1 as DFQATT and CDR2 as SNEGSKA (reference sequence).

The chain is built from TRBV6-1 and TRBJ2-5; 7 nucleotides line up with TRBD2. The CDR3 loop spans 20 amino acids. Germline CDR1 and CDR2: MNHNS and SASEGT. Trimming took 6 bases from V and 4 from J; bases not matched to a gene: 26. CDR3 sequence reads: CASSQGTSEKLIQERETQYF. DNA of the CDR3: TGTGCCAGCAGCCAAGGTACTAGCGAGAAACTAATCCAAGAGCGAGAGACCCAGTACTTC.

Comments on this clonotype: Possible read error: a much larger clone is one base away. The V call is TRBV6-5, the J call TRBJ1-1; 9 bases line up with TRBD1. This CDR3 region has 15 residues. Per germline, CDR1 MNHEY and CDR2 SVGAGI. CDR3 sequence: CVSSYSGQGNTEAFF. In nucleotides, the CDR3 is TGTGTCAGCAGTTACTCGGGACAGGGGAACACTGAAGCTTTCTTT.

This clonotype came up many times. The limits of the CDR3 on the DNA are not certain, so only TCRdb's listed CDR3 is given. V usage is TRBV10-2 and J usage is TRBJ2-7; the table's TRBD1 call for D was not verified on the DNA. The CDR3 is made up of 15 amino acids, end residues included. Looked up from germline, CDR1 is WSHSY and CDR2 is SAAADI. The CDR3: CASSTSDTIGYEQYF.

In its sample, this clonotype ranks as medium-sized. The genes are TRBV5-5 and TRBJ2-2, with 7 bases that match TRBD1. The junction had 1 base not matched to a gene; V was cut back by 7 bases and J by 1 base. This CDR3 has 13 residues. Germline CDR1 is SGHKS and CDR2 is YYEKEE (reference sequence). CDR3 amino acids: CASGQENTGELFF. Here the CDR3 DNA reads TGTGCCAGCGGACAGGAGAACACCGGGGAGCTGTTTTTT.

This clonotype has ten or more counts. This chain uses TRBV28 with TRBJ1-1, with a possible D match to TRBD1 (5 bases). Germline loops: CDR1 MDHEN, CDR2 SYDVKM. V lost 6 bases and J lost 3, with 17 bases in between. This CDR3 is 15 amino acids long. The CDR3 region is CASSSAGGEDTEAFF. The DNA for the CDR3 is TGTGCCAGCAGCTCGGCCGGGGGGGAGGACACTGAAGCTTTCTTT.

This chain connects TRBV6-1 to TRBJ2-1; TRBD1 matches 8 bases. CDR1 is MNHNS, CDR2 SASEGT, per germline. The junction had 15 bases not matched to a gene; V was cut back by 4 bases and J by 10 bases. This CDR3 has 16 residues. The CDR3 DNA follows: TGTGCCAGCAGTGGAGCGTTCGGACAGGGATCCTACGAGCAGTTCTTC. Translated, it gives CASSGAFGQGSYEQFF.

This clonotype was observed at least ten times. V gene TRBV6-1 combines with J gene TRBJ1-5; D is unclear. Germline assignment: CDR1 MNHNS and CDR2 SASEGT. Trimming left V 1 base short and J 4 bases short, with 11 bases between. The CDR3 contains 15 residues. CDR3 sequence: CASSEVTFGNQPQHF. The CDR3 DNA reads TGTGCCAGCAGTGAAGTGACATTTGGGAATCAGCCCCAGCATTTT.

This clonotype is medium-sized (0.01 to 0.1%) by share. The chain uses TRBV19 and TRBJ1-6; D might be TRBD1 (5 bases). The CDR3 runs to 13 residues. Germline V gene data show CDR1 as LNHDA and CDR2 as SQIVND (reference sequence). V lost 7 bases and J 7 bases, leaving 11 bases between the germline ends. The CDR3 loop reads CASKDGGNSPLHF. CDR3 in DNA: TGTGCCAGTAAAGATGGGGGGAATTCACCCCTCCACTTT.

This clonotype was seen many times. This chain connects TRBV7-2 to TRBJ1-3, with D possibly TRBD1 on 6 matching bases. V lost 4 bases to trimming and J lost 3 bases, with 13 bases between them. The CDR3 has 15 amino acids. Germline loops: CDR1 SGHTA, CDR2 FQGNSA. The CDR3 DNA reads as TGTGCCAGCAGCTCGGACAGTGACTATGGAAACACCATATATTTT. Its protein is CASSSDSDYGNTIYF.

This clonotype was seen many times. CDR3 residues: CAWTPGGYTYNEQFF. DNA for the CDR3: TGTGCCTGGACCCCGGGCGGGTACACCTACAATGAGCAGTTCTTC. The chain links TRBV30 to TRBJ2-1; tentative D call: TRBD2 (5 bases). This CDR3 has 15 amino acids. Germline V gives CDR1 GTSNPN, CDR2 SVGIG (reference sequence). The V gene lost 4 bases and the J gene lost 2 bases, with 15 bases spanning the gap.